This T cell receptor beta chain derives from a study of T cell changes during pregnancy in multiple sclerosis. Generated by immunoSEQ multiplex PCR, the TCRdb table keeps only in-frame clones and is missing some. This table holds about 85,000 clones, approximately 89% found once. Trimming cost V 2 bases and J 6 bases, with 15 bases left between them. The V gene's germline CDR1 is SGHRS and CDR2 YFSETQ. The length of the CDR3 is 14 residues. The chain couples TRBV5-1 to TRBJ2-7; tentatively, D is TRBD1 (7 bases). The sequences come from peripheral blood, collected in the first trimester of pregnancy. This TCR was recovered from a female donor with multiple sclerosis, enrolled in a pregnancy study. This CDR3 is CASSFGQEGTEQYF. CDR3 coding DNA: TGCGCCAGCAGCTTCGGACAGGAGGGGACCGAGCAGTACTTC.